The source of this T cell receptor beta chain is a study of blood T cell repertoires in COVID-19. V lost 3 bases to trimming and J lost 2 bases, with 14 bases between them. The CDR3 consists of 15 residues. Germline loops: CDR1 SGHTA, CDR2 FQGNSA. Participants were aged roughly 18 to 90 years, lived in 20 to 30 US areas, and enrolled virtually. Symptom resolution, clearance, or two negative PCRs marked the recovered donors of Cohort 3. This table comes from immunoSEQ multiplex PCR, and its TCRdb copy is limited to in-frame clones, with some not included. The data hold under 350,000 clones, with approximately 89% observed a single time.

The TCR was taken from a woman under 30 who had recovered from COVID-19. Sequences were obtained from PBMCs or T cells enriched from blood (not recorded which). The chain carries TRBV7-2 and TRBJ2-7; no reliable D call. DNA for the CDR3: TGTGCCAGCAGCTTTATGCCGGTTGACACCTACGAGCAGTACTTC. Amino acid sequence: CASSFMPVDTYEQYF.